This T cell receptor beta chain was identified during a study of T-cell memory formation after mild COVID-19. Findings and limits, study-wide: Nothing showed for sure that second-wave clones peaking on day 37 were SARS-CoV-2 specific.

TCRdb itself ran the 5' RACE reads through MiXCR, one entry per CDR3 protein. The sample shows 350,000 to 500,000 distinct CDR3 sequences, more than 20% of them seen only once. A word on this clonotype: Its antigen is not identified.

Germline CDR1 SGHTA, CDR2 FQGNSA. This CDR3 is built from 14 residues. Deletions cut 5 bases from V and 4 bases from J, with 14 bases between. This chain joins TRBV7-2 and TRBJ1-1; D remains ambiguous. Sequencing input: PBMCs or a T cell subset sorted from them (not recorded which). This TCR derives from an adult woman who had mild COVID-19 (a few samples of this study predate the infection). Cell type and time point are not known. This CDR3 reads CASSPSRLSTEAFF. CDR3 nucleotide sequence: TGTGCCAGCAGCCCCAGTAGACTGAGCACTGAAGCTTTCTTT.